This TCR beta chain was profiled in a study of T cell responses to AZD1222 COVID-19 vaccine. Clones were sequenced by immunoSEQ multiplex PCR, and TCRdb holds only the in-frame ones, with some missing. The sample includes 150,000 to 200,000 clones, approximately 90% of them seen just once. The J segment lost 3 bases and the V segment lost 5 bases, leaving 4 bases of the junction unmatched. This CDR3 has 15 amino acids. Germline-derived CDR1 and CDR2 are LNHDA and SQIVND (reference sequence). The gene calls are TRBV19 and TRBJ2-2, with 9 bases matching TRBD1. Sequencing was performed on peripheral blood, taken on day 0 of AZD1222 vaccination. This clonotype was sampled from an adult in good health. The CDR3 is CASSLWTGDTGELFF. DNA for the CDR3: TGTGCCAGTAGTTTATGGACAGGGGACACCGGGGAGCTGTTTTTT. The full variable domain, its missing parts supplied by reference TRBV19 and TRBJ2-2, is DGGITQSPKYLFRKEGQNVTLSCEQNLNHDAMYWYRQDPGQGLRLIYYSQIVNDFQKGDIAEGYSVSREKKESFPLTVTSAQKNPTAFYLCASSLWTGDTGELFFGEGSRLTVL.